The 14 T cell receptor beta chains reported below all come from one sample, sequenced in a study of vaccination and CD4 T cells after COVID-19 (dated by TCRdb to the early 2020s). The sample's treatment or condition label is to be understood as: approximately nine-day PBMC culture with coronavirus spike peptide pools or control peptides (ViraFEST assay). For these receptors, no antigen is known. Receptor amplification or capture employed PCR. The sample was run on an Illumina iSeq 100. DNA from cultured CD4+ T cells was subjected to TCR sequencing with the Oncomine TCR Beta short-read assay at the Johns Hopkins FTIC core. The raw public data were reprocessed by TCRdb itself: fastp quality trimming at Q25, MiXCR clonotype calling, in-frame beta chains only. Duplicate CDR3 protein sequences are folded into a single record with the most common DNA and genes. Within this sample are under 3,500 distinct CDR3 sequences, with nearly 25% of them counted one time only. The ten largest clones capture about 51% of the sample.

This specimen was CD4+ T cells from blood, cultured in vitro, taken after SARS-CoV-2 vaccination. Source of these receptors: a human donor who had recovered from COVID-19.

The V and J genes are TRBV20-1 and TRBJ2-1; tentatively, D is TRBD2 (6 bases). The CDR3 covers 16 residues. The V gene lost 1 base and the J gene lost 0 bases, with 13 bases spanning the gap. The germline V gene encodes CDR1 DFQATT and CDR2 SNEGSKA (reference sequence). CDR3 sequence (DNA): TGCAGTGCTAGAGGCCGGGGGAAGAGCTCCTACAATGAGCAGTTCTTC. Its translation is CSARGRGKSSYNEQFF.

The chain employs TRBV7-8 and TRBJ1-1; the match to TRBD1 covers 11 bases. This CDR3 is built from 17 residues. Germline V CDR1 and CDR2: SGHVS, FQNEAQ. Unmatched junction bases numbered 7, after V lost 3 bases and J lost 1 base. CDR3 in amino acids: CASSLDRGQVGNTEAFF. The CDR3 coding sequence is TGTGCCAGCAGCTTGGACAGGGGGCAGGTAGGGAACACTGAAGCTTTCTTT.

This clonotype is medium-sized in the sample. The V call is TRBV20-1, the J call TRBJ1-5; no clear D gene. CDR3 length: 14 amino acids. Trimming stripped 2 bases from V and 3 bases from J, with 11 bases between. Germline V gene data show CDR1 as DFQATT and CDR2 as SNEGSKA (reference sequence). The CDR3 DNA follows: TGCAGTGCTAGACGAGGCCAGCTCAATCAGCCCCAGCATTTT. Its protein product is CSARRGQLNQPQHF.

This clonotype counts as large (0.1 to 1%). The chain recombines TRBV7-2 with TRBJ2-7, with D maybe TRBD1 (5 bases). The J call is doubtful: the DNA matches TRBJ2-5 better. CDR1 is SGHTA and CDR2 is FQGNSA in the germline V gene. The length of the CDR3 is 14 residues. DNA for the CDR3: TGTGCCAGCAGCTTTTCAGGGTACCGAGAGACCCAGTACTTC. Translating it yields CASSFSGYRETQYF.

The J gene is TRBJ1-6, the V gene TRBV4-1; 10 nucleotides line up with TRBD1. Germline values: CDR1 MGHRA, CDR2 YSYEKL. The CDR3 has 17 amino acids. The V gene end was trimmed by 0 bases and the J gene end by 12 bases; junction bases not matched to a gene: 11. As DNA, the CDR3 is TGCGCCAGCAGCCAAGAAGAAGGACAGGGGGGCATACTACCCCTCCACTTT. It is translated as CASSQEEGQGGILPLHF.

This chain links TRBV6-1 with TRBJ2-1, with 10 bases aligning to TRBD2. J gave up 10 bases and V 6 bases, and 15 bases lay outside the gene matches. The CDR3 runs to 16 residues. Germline-derived CDR1 and CDR2 are MNHNS and SASEGT. The chain's CDR3 is CASSPIAGGGSKEQFF. In DNA form, the CDR3 reads TGTGCCAGCAGCCCCATAGCGGGGGGCGGGTCAAAGGAGCAGTTCTTC.

The chain recombines TRBV5-6 with TRBJ1-6, with TRBD1 as a possible D gene (5 bases). The length of the CDR3 is 16 residues. Trimming took 2 bases from V and 7 from J, leaving 16 bases between them. CDR1 SGHDT and CDR2 YYEEEE come from the germline V gene. The CDR3 DNA follows: TGTGCCAGCAGCTTTCGGACCGGGACGGCAAATTCACCCCTCCACTTT. Encoded protein: CASSFRTGTANSPLHF.

The chain has TRBV5-6 and TRBJ2-7; D is perhaps TRBD1 (5 bases). Trimming removed 1 base from V and 2 bases from J, with 7 bases in between. The CDR3 has 13 residues. The V gene's germline CDR1 is SGHDT and CDR2 YYEEEE. Written as DNA, the CDR3 is TGTGCCAGCAGCTTGCCAGGGACCTACGAGCAGTACTTC. The encoded protein is CASSLPGTYEQYF.

There are a few counts of this clonotype. This sequence joins TRBV15 and TRBJ1-1; D remains ambiguous. The CDR3 runs to 16 residues. Trimming shortened V by 4 bases and J by 1 base, and 16 bases separated the two germline ends. Looked up from germline, CDR1 is LNHNV and CDR2 is YYDKDF (reference sequence). This chain's CDR3 is CATSIPRWRENTEAFF. CDR3 in DNA: TGTGCCACCAGCATCCCTCGGTGGAGGGAGAACACTGAAGCTTTCTTT.

This clonotype appeared a few times. The genes are TRBV4-1 and TRBJ2-1; TRBD2 matches 10 bases. The CDR3 totals 15 residues. Germline lookup yields CDR1 MGHRA and CDR2 YSYEKL. V lost 4 bases and J lost 9; bases outside the gene matches: 9. The CDR3 loop reads CASSLSSGGVAEQFF. The CDR3 DNA follows: TGCGCCAGCAGCCTCTCCAGCGGGGGGGTAGCTGAGCAGTTCTTC.

This clonotype was detected a few times. The chain combines TRBV20-1 with TRBJ1-1; tentatively, D is TRBD1 (6 bases). Trimming removed 3 bases at V and 0 bases at J, with 17 bases between. The CDR3 totals 16 residues. CDR1 and CDR2 (germline): DFQATT, SNEGSKA (reference sequence). The CDR3 is CSASTGGAGLNTEAFF. DNA for the CDR3: TGCAGTGCTAGCACCGGGGGGGCAGGACTGAACACTGAAGCTTTCTTT.

This clonotype has just a few counts. CDR3 sequence (DNA): TGTGCCAGTAGTACAGGGGAACGGGGCTACACCTTC. Amino acid sequence: CASSTGERGYTF. The V call is TRBV19, the J call TRBJ1-2, with a weak D call TRBD1 (6 bases). The CDR3 is 12 amino acids. Germline V lookup: CDR1 LNHDA, CDR2 SQIVND (reference sequence). The V end was cut by 4 bases, the J end by 8 bases, with 11 bases between.

This clonotype was detected only a few times. The rearrangement links TRBV19 to TRBJ1-2; TRBD1 is a possible D gene (6 bases). Trimming took 5 bases from V and 5 from J, leaving 18 bases between them. The CDR3 totals 15 residues. Germline V gives CDR1 LNHDA, CDR2 SQIVND (reference sequence). For the CDR3, the DNA is TGTGCCAGTAGTCCCCTCAGGGGACGGGGATATGGCTACACCTTC. It yields the protein CASSPLRGRGYGYTF.

The chain joins TRBV5-5 to TRBJ1-1; TRBD1 matches at 7 bases. Losses at the gene ends were 2 bases for V and 0 bases for J; bases not matched to a gene: 1. The germline CDR1 and CDR2 sequences are SGHKS and YYEKEE (reference sequence). There are 14 residues in the CDR3. The DNA for the CDR3 is TGTGCCAGCAGCTTCGACAGGGTGAACACTGAAGCTTTCTTT. As protein: CASSFDRVNTEAFF.